This T cell receptor (beta chain) is from a study of cytomegalovirus exposure and HLA in healthy donors. Broader study findings: In a later analysis, across HLA loci, associated TCR counts were highest for DRB1, lowest for HLA-C.

Both 60 Vbeta primers and 13 Jbeta primers went into the PCR. Repertoires were generated with immunoSEQ multiplex PCR, while TCRdb's copy carries only in-frame clones and drops some. Here the sample spans some 200,000 clones, less than 80% being singletons. About this clone: The target antigen is unknown.

V gave up 3 bases and J gave up 2 bases; unmatched junction bases: 1. The CDR3 runs to 14 residues. Germline CDR1 SGDLS, CDR2 YYNGEE. Sequenced material: PBMCs. This chain uses TRBV9 with TRBJ1-2; 10 bases line up with TRBD1. This clonotype originated in a man aged 35-49 years in good health and CMV-seronegative. This CDR3 is CASSADRGNYGYTF. In DNA, the CDR3 is TGTGCCAGCAGCGCGGACAGGGGGAACTATGGCTACACCTTC. The full variable domain, in which reference TRBV9 and TRBJ1-2 provide the parts outside the CDR3, is DSGVTQTPKHLITATGQRVTLRCSPRSGDLSVYWYQQSLDQGLQFLIQYYNGEERAKGNILERFSAQQFPDLHSELNLSSLELGDSALYFCASSADRGNYGYTFGSGTRLTVV.